This TCR beta chain originates from a study of identical twins. The ends were cut back, 2 bases at V and 0 bases at J, with 9 bases in the middle. This CDR3 has 15 residues. Germline CDR1 reads SGDLS; CDR2 reads YYNGEE. Addition of a universal primer site occurred through template switching, and cDNA carried unique molecular identifiers. TCRdb used MiXCR to reprocess the 5' RACE reads, holding one entry per CDR3 protein. The table shows 250,000 to 350,000 distinct CDR3 sequences, with approximately 8.5% occurring only once. Notes on the study in general: Cord blood's abundant beta clonotypes had fewer insertions, unlike memory repertoires. The degree of excess twin sharing was weaker in beta out-of-frame sequences.

The table lists this clonotype with a few counts. Its target is not known. These same data were also listed under a study on yellow fever vaccine responses in identical twins.

The TCR was taken from a woman between 18 and 29 years old in good health. This chain links TRBV9 with TRBJ1-3; maybe TRBD1 (5 bases). Input material: memory (CD45RO+) T cells sorted from blood. The CDR3 DNA reads as TGTGCCAGCAGCGTGGGACCGCACTCTGGAAACACCATATATTTT. Its translation is CASSVGPHSGNTIYF.